This T cell receptor (beta chain) was recorded in a study of blood T cell repertoires in COVID-19. The wider study: Some COVID-19 samples were acute and others convalescent; all came from the United States, Italy and Spain. Nucleic acid was either cDNA or gDNA, and it came from T cells, B-cell-depleted T cells, or PBMCs.

This clone came up a few times. Under the authors' procedure: Using reference gene primer amplification, nucleated cell counts were estimated. Repertoires were generated with immunoSEQ multiplex PCR, while TCRdb's copy carries only in-frame clones and drops some. The V and J calls and clone size were taken over from that table, and D and trimming were inferred from the DNA. The sample yields approximately 41,000 clones, around nine tenths seen once. Trimming took off 1 base at V and 3 bases at J, with 28 bases between the two ends. Germline V CDR1 and CDR2: MNHEY, SMNVEV (reference sequence). The CDR3 is 20 amino acids.

The sequenced material came from peripheral blood. This sequence joins TRBV27 and TRBJ2-7; perhaps TRBD1 as D (6 bases). This TCR derives from a woman aged 35 to 49 with acute or convalescent COVID-19. In nucleotides, the CDR3 is TGTGCCAGCAGTTTATACAGGGTCGGTACCACACCCTGGGAATACTACGAGCAGTACTTC. The encoded protein is CASSLYRVGTTPWEYYEQYF.